These 22 T cell receptor beta chains were all obtained from the same sample, sequenced in a study of cytomegalovirus exposure and HLA in healthy donors. 60 Vbeta and 13 Jbeta primers were used in PCR. The repertoire was sequenced with immunoSEQ multiplex PCR; TCRdb's copy has only in-frame clones and lacks some. This sample has about 140,000 clones, with around 75% found just once. The sequenced material came from PBMCs. These receptor sequences come from a female donor in good health and CMV-seronegative.

This chain connects TRBV19 to TRBJ1-5; D gene unclear. Germline V CDR1 and CDR2: LNHDA, SQIVND (reference sequence). The CDR3 runs 15 residues. The V and J ends lost 5 bases and 1 base respectively, with 12 bases between them. This CDR3 reads CASSSGKGSNQPQHF. As DNA, the CDR3 is TGTGCCAGTAGTTCGGGGAAGGGAAGCAATCAGCCCCAGCATTTT.

The chain has TRBV6-1 and TRBJ1-2; D not certain. The CDR3 extends over 14 amino acids. Trimming removed 3 bases at V and 6 bases at J, with 14 bases between. Germline assignment: CDR1 MNHNS and CDR2 SASEGT. CDR3 residues: CASSEGSSRDGYTF. In nucleotides, the CDR3 is TGTGCCAGCAGTGAGGGGAGTTCTCGGGATGGCTACACCTTC.

This chain joins TRBV27 and TRBJ2-2; D is possibly TRBD1 (8 bases). Trimming stripped 5 bases from V and 1 base from J, with 14 bases between. Germline V gene data show CDR1 as MNHEY and CDR2 as SMNVEV (reference sequence). The CDR3 spans 16 residues. The CDR3 here is CASSPAGTGNTGELFF. CDR3 nucleotides: TGTGCCAGCAGTCCAGCGGGGACAGGGAACACCGGGGAGCTGTTTTTT.

The rearrangement joins TRBV4-3 to TRBJ1-5; the D gene is possibly TRBD1 (5 bases). The V end was cut by 3 bases, the J end by 6 bases, with 12 bases between. This CDR3 comprises 14 residues. CDR1 is LGHNA and CDR2 is YSLEER in the germline V gene. CDR3 loop: CASSHRQGGQPQHF. For the CDR3, the DNA is TGCGCCAGCAGCCACCGCCAGGGCGGTCAGCCCCAGCATTTT.

The chain joins TRBV28 to TRBJ1-2; D remains ambiguous. The CDR3 has 12 amino acids. Trimming left V 3 bases short and J 8 bases short, with 10 bases between. Germline CDR1 reads MDHEN; CDR2 reads SYDVKM. In DNA, the CDR3 is TGTGCCAGCAGTTTGGTGAGAGGCGGCTACACCTTC. As protein: CASSLVRGGYTF.

J is TRBJ2-4 and V is TRBV4-2; tentatively, D is TRBD2 (6 bases). Germline-derived CDR1 and CDR2 are LGHNA and YNFKEQ. The V end was cut by 0 bases, the J end by 4 bases, with 22 bases between. The CDR3 is 19 amino acids. This CDR3 is CASSQEEAPSGGWKNIQYF. CDR3 in DNA: TGTGCCAGCAGCCAAGAAGAAGCACCCTCAGGAGGGTGGAAAAACATTCAGTACTTC.

CDR3: CASSSWTGKLFF. The CDR3 coding sequence is TGTGCCAGCAGTTCCTGGACAGGGAAACTGTTTTTT. This chain connects TRBV28 to TRBJ1-4; TRBD1 agrees at 8 bases. Germline trimming cut 4 bases from V and 11 bases from J; bases unmatched to any gene: 3. Germline values: CDR1 MDHEN, CDR2 SYDVKM. This CDR3 contains 12 residues.

The rearrangement links TRBV14 to TRBJ2-7; 12 bases are shared with TRBD2. The CDR3 is 16 residues long. The ends lost 6 bases at V and 0 bases at J; junction bases unmatched: 6. CDR1 and CDR2 from the germline V gene are SGHDN and FVKESK. CDR3 nucleotide sequence: TGTGCCAGCAGTAAAACTAGCGGGGGGAGCTCCTACGAGCAGTACTTC. It is translated as CASSKTSGGSSYEQYF.

The J gene is TRBJ2-3, the V gene TRBV5-6; 9 bases line up with TRBD2. This CDR3 spans 18 amino acids. Germline CDR1 reads SGHDT; CDR2 reads YYEEEE. V lost 4 bases to trimming and J lost 3 bases; unmatched junction nucleotides: 15. In nucleotides, the CDR3 is TGTGCCAGCAGCCCCGGGACATTACAAGCGGGGGGTACAGATACGCAGTATTTT. The encoded protein is CASSPGTLQAGGTDTQYF.

This chain connects TRBV9 to TRBJ1-2; D is unresolved. This CDR3 contains 14 residues. The germline V gene has CDR1 SGDLS and CDR2 YYNGEE. V was trimmed by 0 bases and J by 6 bases, leaving 12 bases between them. The CDR3 region is CASSVDPSLNGYTF. The CDR3, as DNA: TGTGCCAGCAGCGTAGATCCCTCGCTAAATGGCTACACCTTC.

CDR3 nucleotide sequence: TGTGCCAGCAGGACTAGCGGGGTCTCGCGGACCGGGGAGCTGTTTTTT. This gives the protein CASRTSGVSRTGELFF. The rearrangement joins TRBV7-9 to TRBJ2-2, with 11 bases aligning to TRBD2. The CDR3 is 16 amino acids. V shed 6 bases, J shed 5 bases, and the junction held 8 bases outside the gene matches. Per the germline V gene, CDR1 is SEHNR and CDR2 is FQNEAQ (reference sequence).

The J gene is TRBJ1-5, the V gene TRBV28, with D perhaps matching TRBD1 (6 bases). The CDR3 loop spans 16 amino acids. The germline V gene encodes CDR1 MDHEN and CDR2 SYDVKM. The V gene lost 5 bases and the J gene lost 2 bases, with 16 bases spanning the gap. This chain's CDR3 is CASSPLVGAGNQPQHF. DNA of the CDR3: TGTGCCAGCAGTCCCCTCGTGGGGGCTGGCAATCAGCCCCAGCATTTT.

The V gene is TRBV2, the J gene TRBJ2-1; D is ambiguous. CDR1 SNHLY and CDR2 FYNNEI come from the germline V gene. Trimming shortened V by 8 bases and J by 15 bases, and 23 bases separated the two germline ends. The CDR3 is 13 amino acids. The CDR3 DNA reads as TGTGCCAGCCTATCATACTACCGACGGCTACGGTTCTTC. This gives the protein CASLSYYRRLRFF. Variable domain in full (rest from reference TRBV2 and TRBJ2-1): EPEVTQTPSHQVTQMGQEVILRCVPISNHLYFYWYRQILGQKVEFLVSFYNNEISEKSEIFDDQFSVERPDGSNFTLKIRSTKLEDSAMYFCASLSYYRRLRFFGPGTRLTVL.

The chain has TRBV18 and TRBJ1-1; the match to TRBD1 covers 7 bases. Germline V CDR1 and CDR2: KGHSH, LQKENI. There are 15 residues in the CDR3. The J segment lost 5 bases and the V segment lost 2 bases, leaving 8 bases of the junction unmatched. The CDR3 DNA is TGTGCCAGCTCACCAACAGGGGCGAGGGGGACTGAAGCTTTCTTT. It encodes CASSPTGARGTEAFF.

This clone was seen only once. The chain employs TRBV5-4 and TRBJ2-7; a weak D match, TRBD2 (5 bases). Trimming took 4 bases from V and 2 from J, leaving 19 bases between them. The CDR3 is 16 residues long. CDR1 is SGHNT and CDR2 is YYREEE in the germline V gene (reference sequence). Here the CDR3 reads CASSAGPILSAYEQYF. The CDR3 bases are TGTGCCAGCAGCGCGGGTCCTATTCTTTCAGCCTACGAGCAGTACTTC.

The J gene is TRBJ1-1, the V gene TRBV7-8, with 7 bases lining up with TRBD1. Trimming cost V 6 bases and J 7 bases; bases outside gene matches: 2. From germline, CDR1 is SGHVS and CDR2 FQNEAQ. This CDR3 contains 11 residues. This CDR3 is CASRRDSEAFF. The CDR3 nucleotides are TGTGCCAGCAGACGGGACAGTGAAGCTTTCTTT. The complete variable domain, with remaining parts taken from reference TRBV7-8 and TRBJ1-1, reads GAGVSQSPRYKVAKRGQDVALRCDPISGHVSLFWYQQALGQGPEFLTYFQNEAQLDKSGLPSDRFFAERPEGSVSTLKIQRTQQEDSAVYLCASRRDSEAFFGQGTRLTVV.

The sample holds a few counts of this clone. The gene calls are TRBV5-8 and TRBJ1-1; TRBD1 matches 8 bases. The ends lost 3 bases at V and 4 bases at J; junction bases unmatched: 8. The length of the CDR3 is 15 residues. In germline, CDR1 is SGHTS, CDR2 YDEGEE. The CDR3 loop reads CASSSPRQGLTEAFF. CDR3 DNA: TGTGCCAGCAGCTCGCCAAGACAGGGGCTCACTGAAGCTTTCTTT.

The V gene is TRBV28, the J gene TRBJ1-5, with a possible D match to TRBD1 (6 bases). This CDR3 contains 13 residues. V lost 1 base and J lost 5, with 6 bases in between. CDR1 is MDHEN and CDR2 is SYDVKM in the germline V gene. The DNA for the CDR3 is TGTGCCAGCAGTTTATACAGGGATCAGCCCCAGCATTTT. Protein product: CASSLYRDQPQHF. Based on the CDR3 plus reference TRBV28 and TRBJ1-5, the full variable domain is DVKVTQSSRYLVKRTGEKVFLECVQDMDHENMFWYRQDPGLGLRLIYFSYDVKMKEKGDIPEGYSVSREKKERFSLILESASTNQTSMYLCASSLYRDQPQHFGDGTRLSIL.

The chain carries TRBV5-4 and TRBJ2-1; a possible D gene is TRBD2 (6 bases). Germline V gene data show CDR1 as SGHNT and CDR2 as YYREEE (reference sequence). The CDR3 runs 15 residues. The ends were cut back, 4 bases at V and 3 bases at J, with 14 bases in the middle. Here the CDR3 reads CASSPQSGFYNEQFF. CDR3 DNA: TGTGCCAGCAGCCCCCAGAGCGGGTTCTACAATGAGCAGTTCTTC.

The chain uses TRBV6-5 and TRBJ2-3; maybe TRBD2 (6 bases). The CDR3 contains 16 residues. Germline V gene data show CDR1 as MNHEY and CDR2 as SVGAGI. Trimming cost V 0 bases and J 2 bases, with 12 bases left between them. The CDR3 region has the DNA TGTGCCAGCAGTTACTCGGGGGGACTCTTCACAGATACGCAGTATTTT. Its translation is CASSYSGGLFTDTQYF.

The V gene is TRBV9, the J gene TRBJ2-2; 9 bases map to TRBD2. Trimming cost V 2 bases and J 7 bases; bases outside gene matches: 3. The CDR3 extends over 14 amino acids. CDR1 and CDR2 from the germline V gene are SGDLS and YYNGEE. The CDR3 DNA is TGTGCCAGCAGCGTCCTAGCGGGGAGCGGGGAGCTGTTTTTT. Amino acid sequence: CASSVLAGSGELFF.

This chain connects TRBV5-1 to TRBJ2-7; a possible D gene is TRBD1 (6 bases). The CDR3 is 14 amino acids. V shed 4 bases and J shed 0 bases, with 11 bases lying between them. The germline gives CDR1 SGHRS, CDR2 YFSETQ. This chain's CDR3 is CASSDTGSSYEQYF. In DNA form, the CDR3 reads TGCGCCAGCAGCGATACAGGGAGCTCCTACGAGCAGTACTTC.